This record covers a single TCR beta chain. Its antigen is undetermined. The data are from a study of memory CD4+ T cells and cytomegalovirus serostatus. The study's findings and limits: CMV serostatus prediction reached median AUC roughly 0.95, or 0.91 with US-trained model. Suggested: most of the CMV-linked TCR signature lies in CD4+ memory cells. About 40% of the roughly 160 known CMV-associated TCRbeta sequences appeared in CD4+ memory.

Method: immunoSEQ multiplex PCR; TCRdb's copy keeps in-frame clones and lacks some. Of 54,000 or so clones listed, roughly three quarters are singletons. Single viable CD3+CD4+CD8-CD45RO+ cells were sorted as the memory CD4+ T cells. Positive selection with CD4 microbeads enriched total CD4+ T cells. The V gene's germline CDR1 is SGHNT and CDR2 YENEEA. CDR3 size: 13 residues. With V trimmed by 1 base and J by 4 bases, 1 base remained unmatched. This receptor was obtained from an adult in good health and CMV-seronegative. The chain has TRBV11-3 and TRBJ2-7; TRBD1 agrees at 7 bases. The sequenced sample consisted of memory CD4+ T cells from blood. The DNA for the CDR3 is TGTGCCAGCAGCTTAGCACAGGGGTACGAGCAGTACTTC. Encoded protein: CASSLAQGYEQYF.